This T cell receptor (beta chain) appears in the sequencing data of a study of blood T cell repertoires in COVID-19. Study summary: Sites in the United States, Italy and Spain provided acute and convalescent COVID-19 samples.

The CDR3 runs to 14 residues. Germline CDR1 and CDR2: ENHRY and SYGVKD. Unmatched junction bases numbered 4, after V lost 8 bases and J lost 6 bases. This table comes from immunoSEQ multiplex PCR, and its TCRdb copy is limited to in-frame clones, with some not included. The repertoire holds about 140,000 clones, 79% seen once, with under 10% in the top ten. The clonotype comes from a man aged 50 or older with active or convalescent COVID-19. The chain combines TRBV10-3 with TRBJ2-1; TRBD2 matches at 13 bases. The sequenced sample consisted of peripheral blood. The CDR3 reads CAIGLAGVGNEQFF. CDR3 DNA sequence: TGTGCCATCGGACTAGCGGGAGTGGGCAATGAGCAGTTCTTC.